This T cell receptor (beta chain) emerged from a study of cytomegalovirus exposure and HLA in healthy donors. Libraries were prepared by immunoSEQ multiplex PCR; TCRdb keeps only in-frame clonotypes and omits some of them. This sample has around 180,000 clones, with 86% found just once. The donors were part of the roughly 120-subject validation cohort, which stood apart from the approximately 670-subject first cohort. Study-wide results and caveats: It was confirmed in vitro that a few of the CMV-associated chains were specific for CMV antigens. According to the study, roughly 160 TCR beta chains were cytomegalovirus-associated. Rare TCR sequences predominated, though certain public TCRs were found in many donors.

This CDR3 spans 13 amino acids. Trimming removed 2 bases from V and 7 bases from J; junction bases left unmatched: 8. Germline loops: CDR1 SQVTM, CDR2 ANQGSEA. To note about this clone: The antigen is undetermined.

Sequenced input: PBMCs. The chain combines TRBV29-1 with TRBJ2-7; TRBD1 aligns across 7 bases. This clonotype was obtained from a woman aged 18-29 years in good health and CMV-seronegative. The CDR3 spells CSVERGPAGEQYF. Written as DNA, the CDR3 is TGCAGCGTTGAAAGGGGGCCCGCTGGTGAGCAGTACTTC.